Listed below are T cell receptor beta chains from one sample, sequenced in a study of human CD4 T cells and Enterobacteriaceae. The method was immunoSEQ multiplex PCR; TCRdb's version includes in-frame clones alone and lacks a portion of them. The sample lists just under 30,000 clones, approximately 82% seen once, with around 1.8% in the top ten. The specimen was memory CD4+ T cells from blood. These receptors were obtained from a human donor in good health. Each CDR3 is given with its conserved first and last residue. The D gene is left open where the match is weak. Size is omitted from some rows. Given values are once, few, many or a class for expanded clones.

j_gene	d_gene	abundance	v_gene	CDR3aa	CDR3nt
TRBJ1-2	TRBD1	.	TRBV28	CASSLGTGGFKVYGYTF	TGTGCCAGCAGTTTAGGGACAGGGGGCTTTAAAGTATATGGCTACACCTTC
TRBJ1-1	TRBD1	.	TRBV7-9	CASSAGTGEDTEAFF	TGTGCCAGCAGCGCAGGGACAGGGGAGGACACTGAAGCTTTCTTT
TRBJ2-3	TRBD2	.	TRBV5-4	CAGGTSGLGYTDTQYF	TGTGCCGGGGGGACTAGCGGGTTAGGCTATACAGATACGCAGTATTTT
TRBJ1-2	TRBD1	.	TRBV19	CASSHPGQGGYTF	TGTGCCAGTAGTCATCCGGGACAGGGGGGCTACACCTTC
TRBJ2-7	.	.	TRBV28	CASSPPGHLYEQYF	TGTGCCAGCAGTCCTCCGGGACACCTATACGAGCAGTACTTC
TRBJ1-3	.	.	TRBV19	CASSSFNSGNTIYF	TGTGCCAGTAGTTCGTTTAACTCTGGAAACACCATATATTTT
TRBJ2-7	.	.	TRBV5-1	CASSLVSDSDEQYF	TGCGCCAGCAGCTTGGTGTCCGACAGTGACGAGCAGTACTTC
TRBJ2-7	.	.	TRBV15	CATSRGQTDYEQYF	TGTGCCACCAGCAGAGGACAGACCGACTACGAGCAGTACTTC
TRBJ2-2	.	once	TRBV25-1	CASSEAGELFF	TGTGCCAGCAGTGAGGCCGGGGAGCTGTTTTTT
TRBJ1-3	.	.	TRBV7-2	CASSLAGSGNTIYF	TGTGCCAGCAGCTTAGCGGGTTCTGGAAACACCATATATTTT
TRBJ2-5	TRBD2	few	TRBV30	CAWKKSMRLADQETQYF	TGTGCCTGGAAGAAATCCATGAGACTAGCAGATCAAGAGACCCAGTACTTC
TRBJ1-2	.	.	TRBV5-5	CASSPGTNYGYTF	TGTGCCAGCAGCCCTGGGACTAACTATGGCTACACCTTC
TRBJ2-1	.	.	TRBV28	CASSLVPISYGYNEQFF	TGTGCCAGCAGTTTGGTACCTATATCATACGGGTACAATGAGCAGTTCTTC
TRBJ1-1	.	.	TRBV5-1	CASSLQGRGTEAFF	TGCGCCAGCAGCTTACAGGGAAGAGGGACTGAAGCTTTCTTT
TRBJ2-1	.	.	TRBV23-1	CASSQWSNPNNEQFF	TGCGCCAGCAGTCAATGGAGTAATCCTAACAATGAGCAGTTCTTC
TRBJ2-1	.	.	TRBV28	CASSLPQGSKELFF	TGTGCCAGCAGTCTACCCCAGGGTAGCAAGGAGCTGTTCTTC
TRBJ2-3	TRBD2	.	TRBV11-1	CASSLGAAGTTDTQYF	TGTGCCAGCAGCTTAGGAGCAGCGGGGACCACAGATACGCAGTATTTT
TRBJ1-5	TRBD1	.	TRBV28	CASSSLGTGRIGRFSNQPQHF	TGTGCCAGCAGTTCCCTCGGGACAGGGAGAATTGGGAGGTTTAGCAATCAGCCCCAGCATTTT
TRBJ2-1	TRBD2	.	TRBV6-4	CASSAGLAIGYSSYNEQFF	TGTGCCAGCAGCGCGGGACTAGCGATCGGTTATAGCTCCTACAATGAGCAGTTCTTC
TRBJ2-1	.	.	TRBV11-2	CASSLDPHNEQFF	TGTGCCAGCAGCTTAGATCCCCACAATGAGCAGTTCTTC
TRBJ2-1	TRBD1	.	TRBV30	CAWNPGTGRDEQFF	TGTGCCTGGAATCCCGGGACAGGGAGAGATGAGCAGTTCTTC
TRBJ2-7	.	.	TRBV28	CASSPFRRGTYEQYF	TGTGCCAGCAGTCCCTTTCGCCGGGGTACCTACGAGCAGTACTTC
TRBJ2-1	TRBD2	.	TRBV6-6	CASSYAGLPYNEQFF	TGTGCCAGCAGTTACGCGGGACTACCTTACAATGAGCAGTTCTTC